Listed here are 13 T cell receptor beta chains from one sample, sequenced in a study of T cell responses to AZD1222 COVID-19 vaccine. Assay: immunoSEQ multiplex PCR; the TCRdb copy retains only in-frame clones and omits some. Of about 160,000 clones listed, roughly 93% are singletons. Sequencing used peripheral blood, obtained on day 0 of AZD1222 vaccination. The receptors stem from an adult in good health.

The chain has TRBV7-6 and TRBJ2-5, with 7 bases that match TRBD2. The CDR3 is 17 residues long. V shed 5 bases and J 4 bases; nucleotides not matched to a gene: 16. Germline V gene data show CDR1 as SGHVS and CDR2 as FNYEAQ. Written as DNA, the CDR3 is TGTGCCAGCAGCCACGGAAGGGCGGGAGCTCTCCGAGAGACCCAGTACTTC. It codes for CASSHGRAGALRETQYF.

This clone was detected once. The V gene is TRBV5-1, the J gene TRBJ2-7; D might be TRBD1 (6 bases). V lost 0 bases to trimming and J lost 5 bases, with 12 bases between them. CDR3 length: 14 amino acids. Germline-derived CDR1 and CDR2 are SGHRS and YFSETQ. CDR3 nucleotides: TGCGCCAGCAGCTTGGCGAGGGGGAAGGACGAGCAGTACTTC. It encodes CASSLARGKDEQYF.

This clone appeared a single time. The rearrangement joins TRBV7-9 to TRBJ2-5; the match to TRBD2 covers 7 bases. The junction had 6 bases not matched to a gene; V was cut back by 3 bases and J by 5 bases. Germline V gives CDR1 SEHNR, CDR2 FQNEAQ (reference sequence). The CDR3 loop spans 14 amino acids. The CDR3 protein is CASSLGGVRETQYF. The CDR3 DNA reads TGTGCCAGCAGCTTGGGAGGGGTGAGGGAGACCCAGTACTTC.

This CDR3 is CASSLKPGQQNYGYTF. The DNA of the CDR3 is TGTGCCAGCAGCCTTAAACCGGGACAGCAGAACTATGGCTACACCTTC. The chain is built from TRBV3-1 (or the pseudogene TRBV3-2) and TRBJ1-2, with 7 bases lining up with TRBD1. Germline V gene sequence: CDR1 LGHDT, CDR2 YNNKEL (reference sequence). The CDR3 spans 16 residues. The ends lost 4 bases at V and 2 bases at J; junction bases unmatched: 10.

The rearrangement uses TRBV10-3 and TRBJ1-1, with 9 positions matching TRBD1. The length of the CDR3 is 12 residues. V lost 6 bases and J lost 11; bases outside the gene matches: 7. CDR1 ENHRY and CDR2 SYGVKD come from the germline V gene. CDR3 in DNA: TGTGCCATCAGGGGGACAGGGCGCACGGCTTTCTTT. Its protein is CAIRGTGRTAFF.

J is TRBJ2-3 and V is TRBV7-2; 9 positions match TRBD2. CDR1 is SGHTA, CDR2 FQGNSA, per germline. J was trimmed by 7 bases and V by 5 bases; bases with no gene match: 7. CDR3 length: 14 residues. CDR3 in DNA: TGTGCCAGCAGCCCCGGACTAGCGTCAAATACGCAGTATTTT. This gives the protein CASSPGLASNTQYF. The whole variable domain, filled in from reference TRBV7-2 and TRBJ2-3, reads GAGVSQSPSNKVTEKGKDVELRCDPISGHTALYWYRQSLGQGLEFLIYFQGNSAPDKSGLPSDRFSAERTGGSVSTLTIQRTQQEDSAVYLCASSPGLASNTQYFGPGTRLTVL.

V and J are TRBV6-5 and TRBJ2-1; D perhaps matches TRBD1 (6 bases). The germline V gene encodes CDR1 MNHEY and CDR2 SVGAGI. V lost 0 bases, J lost 0 bases, and 9 bases lay in between. The CDR3 extends over 16 amino acids. This CDR3 is CASSYSTGSSYNEQFF. CDR3 sequence (DNA): TGTGCCAGCAGTTACTCCACAGGGAGCTCCTACAATGAGCAGTTCTTC.

This chain links TRBV9 with TRBJ2-1, with 10 bases that match TRBD2. The CDR3 has 17 residues. The germline gives CDR1 SGDLS, CDR2 YYNGEE. Trimming cost V 0 bases and J 3 bases; bases outside gene matches: 6. The CDR3 loop reads CASSVAVAGGFYNEQFF. CDR3 nucleotide sequence: TGTGCCAGCAGCGTAGCGGTAGCGGGGGGCTTCTACAATGAGCAGTTCTTC. The variable domain in full, completed from reference TRBV9 and TRBJ2-1, reads DSGVTQTPKHLITATGQRVTLRCSPRSGDLSVYWYQQSLDQGLQFLIQYYNGEERAKGNILERFSAQQFPDLHSELNLSSLELGDSALYFCASSVAVAGGFYNEQFFGPGTRLTVL.

The V and J genes are TRBV7-2 and TRBJ1-4; D not resolved. The germline V and J ends were trimmed by 1 base and 3 bases, with 15 bases remaining between them. CDR1 is SGHTA and CDR2 is FQGNSA in the germline V gene. This CDR3 has 17 amino acids. This CDR3 reads CASSLVSIGVANEKLFF. The CDR3 coding sequence is TGTGCCAGCAGCTTAGTCAGTATCGGGGTTGCTAATGAAAAACTGTTTTTT.

Note on this clone: This same CDR3 is encoded by further DNA sequences in the sample. The chain combines TRBV7-9 with TRBJ1-3; unclear D gene. This CDR3 contains 15 residues. V shed 1 base and J shed 1 base, with 8 bases lying between them. Germline CDR1 is SEHNR and CDR2 is FQNEAQ (reference sequence). The CDR3 spells CASSLGGSSGNTIYF. CDR3 nucleotide sequence: TGTGCCAGCAGCTTAGGAGGTAGTTCTGGAAACACCATATATTTT.

The V gene is TRBV7-9, the J gene TRBJ2-1; D is perhaps TRBD2 (5 bases). This CDR3 contains 18 residues. Germline assignment: CDR1 SEHNR and CDR2 FQNEAQ (reference sequence). V lost 5 bases and J lost 0, with 20 bases in between. CDR3 sequence (DNA): TGTGCCAGCAGCGCGCTGGCCGGAGGACTTCCCTCCTACAATGAGCAGTTCTTC. Residues: CASSALAGGLPSYNEQFF.

The table lists this clone with a count of one. The chain employs TRBV27 and TRBJ1-6, with D maybe TRBD1 (5 bases). V gave up 6 bases and J gave up 0 bases, with 15 bases separating them. The CDR3 is made up of 17 amino acids. Germline CDR1 is MNHEY and CDR2 is SMNVEV (reference sequence). The CDR3 DNA reads as TGTGCCAGCAGGCCGGGACGGACCCGCTCCTATAATTCACCCCTCCACTTT. Translating gives CASRPGRTRSYNSPLHF.

The rearrangement uses TRBV27 and TRBJ2-5; TRBD1 matches at 8 bases. CDR3 length: 16 residues. The germline gives CDR1 MNHEY, CDR2 SMNVEV (reference sequence). Losses at the gene ends were 6 bases for V and 4 bases for J; bases not matched to a gene: 13. The CDR3, as DNA: TGTGCCAGCAGCCCCGGGGACAGGCTTGTGGGAGAGACCCAGTACTTC. Translating gives CASSPGDRLVGETQYF.